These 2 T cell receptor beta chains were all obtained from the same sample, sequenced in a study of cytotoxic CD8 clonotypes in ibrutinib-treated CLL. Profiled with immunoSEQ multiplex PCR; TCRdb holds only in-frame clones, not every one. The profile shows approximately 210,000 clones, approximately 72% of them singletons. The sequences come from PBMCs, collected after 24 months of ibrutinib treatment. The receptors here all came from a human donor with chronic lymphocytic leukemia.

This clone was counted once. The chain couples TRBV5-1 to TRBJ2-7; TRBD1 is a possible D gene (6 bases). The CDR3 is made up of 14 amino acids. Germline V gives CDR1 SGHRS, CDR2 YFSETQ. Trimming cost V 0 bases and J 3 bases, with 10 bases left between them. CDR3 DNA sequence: TGCGCCAGCAGCTTGGTGCCCAGGGGCTACGAGCAGTACTTC. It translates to CASSLVPRGYEQYF.

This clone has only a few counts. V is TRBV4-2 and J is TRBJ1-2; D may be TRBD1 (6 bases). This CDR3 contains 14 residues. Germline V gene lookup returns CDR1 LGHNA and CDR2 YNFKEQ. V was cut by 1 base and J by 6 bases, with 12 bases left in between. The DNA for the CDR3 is TGTGCCAGCAGCCAAGTCCGGCAGGGGAATGGCTACACCTTC. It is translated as CASSQVRQGNGYTF.